This T cell receptor (beta chain) was identified in a study of blood T cell repertoires in COVID-19. As for the study in general: Both acute and convalescent COVID-19 samples were obtained from the United States, Italy and Spain. PBMCs, B-cell-depleted T cells, or T cells were the source of the cDNA or gDNA that made up the material.

While infection was still active, Seattle patients were enrolled and then followed longitudinally. Methods used by the authors: For nucleated cells, counts were estimated from reference gene primer amplification. TCRdb's table, derived via immunoSEQ multiplex PCR, lists solely in-frame clones and lacks some. Clone size and V and J calls were adopted from that table, with D and trimming inferred from the DNA. The sample has under 550,000 clones; 70% to 90% are singletons. CDR3 length equals 13 residues. V dropped 6 bases and J dropped 4 bases, with 9 bases sitting between them. CDR1 is LGHDT, CDR2 YNNKEL, per germline (reference sequence). Remarks on this clone: Other DNA sequences in the sample encode the same CDR3.

Sequencing was carried out using peripheral blood. V is TRBV3-1 (or the pseudogene TRBV3-2) and J is TRBJ2-2; D may be TRBD2 (6 bases). The receptor comes from a man younger than 30 with COVID-19, enrolled during active disease. The CDR3 loop reads CASSRGSTGELFF. CDR3 coding DNA: TGTGCCAGCAGTCGGGGGTCCACCGGGGAGCTGTTTTTT.